These T cell receptor beta chains were read from a single sample in a study of CD8 T cells in ankylosing spondylitis. TCRdb re-called the 5' RACE reads with MiXCR, one entry per CDR3 protein. The sample includes around 300,000 distinct CDR3 sequences, roughly 10% of them seen just once. Specimen: blood, either unsorted or a sorted T cell fraction (not recorded which). These receptors were collected from a female donor with ankylosing spondylitis or in good health (not recorded which). Each CDR3 is given with its conserved first and last residue. Each record gives: D gene, J gene, V gene, clone size, CDR3 protein, CDR3 DNA. A D gene is named only where the DNA matches it firmly. Size is omitted from some rows. Given values are once, few, many or a class for expanded clones.

- | TRBJ1-2 | TRBV5-1 | many | CASSLGSRNYGYTF | TGCGCCAGCAGCTTGGGCAGCAGAAACTATGGCTACACCTTC
TRBD2 | TRBJ2-3 | TRBV28 | few | CASSLGLAGGPGTDTQYF | TGTGCCAGCAGTTTAGGGCTAGCGGGGGGGCCGGGCACAGATACGCAGTATTTT
TRBD2 | TRBJ2-5 | TRBV29-1 | - | CSAPGTSGRETQYF | TGCAGCGCACCCGGGACTAGCGGGAGAGAGACCCAGTACTTC
- | TRBJ2-1 | TRBV28 | few | CASSLAGFSNEQFF | TGTGCCAGCAGTTTAGCTGGGTTTAGCAATGAGCAGTTCTTC
- | TRBJ2-2 | TRBV5-1 | many | CASTLSWGNTGELFF | TGCGCCAGCACCCTCTCCTGGGGTAACACCGGGGAGCTGTTTTTT
- | TRBJ2-1 | TRBV7-2 | many | CASSYLFGYNEQFF | TGTGCCAGCAGCTACCTGTTCGGCTACAATGAGCAGTTCTTC
- | TRBJ1-2 | TRBV7-2 | many | CASSLGGLYGYTF | TGTGCCAGCAGCTTAGGAGGGCTCTATGGCTACACCTTC
TRBD2 | TRBJ2-7 | TRBV20-1 | few | CSAHSGAEQYF | TGCAGTGCTCATAGCGGGGCCGAGCAGTACTTC
TRBD2 | TRBJ2-5 | TRBV27 | few | CARIGLAGKIRHQETQYF | TGTGCCAGAATCGGACTAGCGGGGAAGATTCGGCATCAAGAGACCCAGTACTTC
- | TRBJ2-7 | TRBV7-8 | many | CASSLRGGNYEQYF | TGTGCCAGCAGCTTGCGAGGGGGGAATTACGAGCAGTACTTC